Below are 17 T cell receptor beta chains sequenced from a single sample in a study of radiotherapy plus CTLA-4 blockade in lung cancer. Some clones are missing from TCRdb's copy, which holds only in-frame ones; the method was immunoSEQ multiplex PCR. The sample carries roughly 66,000 clones, around four fifths recorded once. This specimen consisted of peripheral blood, obtained from a patient treated with radiotherapy plus ipilimumab. The receptors shown here come from a human donor with non-small cell lung cancer who had a partial response to radiotherapy plus ipilimumab.

In its sample, this clone was seen once. The V call is TRBV28, the J call TRBJ1-2; no firm D call. Trimming removed 9 bases from V and 4 bases from J, with 12 bases in between. The CDR3 loop spans 12 amino acids. CDR1 and CDR2 (germline): MDHEN, SYDVKM. The CDR3 DNA is TGTGCCAGTTCCGAGGCGATCTATGGCTACACCTTC. Its protein product is CASSEAIYGYTF.

The chain carries TRBV5-6 and TRBJ1-1, with no clear D. Germline CDR1 SGHDT, CDR2 YYEEEE. CDR3 length: 15 amino acids. Trimming shortened V by 2 bases and J by 0 bases, and 11 bases separated the two germline ends. The DNA of the CDR3 is TGTGCCAGCAGCTTTCAACCAAGCATGAACACTGAAGCTTTCTTT. Its protein product is CASSFQPSMNTEAFF.

This clone was observed once. This chain links TRBV14 with TRBJ2-3, with D uncertain. The V and J ends lost 8 bases and 5 bases respectively, with 20 bases between them. The CDR3 is 15 amino acids. Germline CDR1 and CDR2: SGHDN and FVKESK. The CDR3 DNA reads TGTGCCAGCTTCCCGACACCCACAAAACTAGATACGCAGTATTTT. Translating it yields CASFPTPTKLDTQYF.

The CDR3 protein is CASSLVPGRREANYGYTF. The CDR3 DNA reads as TGTGCCAGCAGTTTGGTACCGGGCAGGCGGGAAGCTAACTATGGCTACACCTTC. The chain joins TRBV28 to TRBJ1-2, with D hard to call. Germline CDR1 is MDHEN and CDR2 is SYDVKM. V lost 3 bases to trimming and J lost 0 bases, with 20 bases between them. The CDR3 loop spans 18 amino acids.

A few counts support this clone. The chain recombines TRBV5-1 with TRBJ2-2; possibly TRBD1 for D (8 bases). V was pared by 4 bases and J by 6 bases, with 13 bases between. The V gene's germline CDR1 is SGHRS and CDR2 YFSETQ. The CDR3 is 14 amino acids. The CDR3 region has the DNA TGCGCCAGCAGCGCCACAGGGGGGGCCGGGGAGCTGTTTTTT. This encodes CASSATGGAGELFF.

The V call is TRBV7-3, the J call TRBJ2-4; 9 positions match TRBD1. J was trimmed by 2 bases and V by 5 bases; bases with no gene match: 10. This CDR3 has 17 residues. Germline V lookup: CDR1 SGHTA, CDR2 FQGTGA. For the CDR3, the DNA is TGTGCCAGCAGCCCCCGGGGACAGGGAGCCTCCAAAAACATTCAGTACTTC. Amino acid sequence: CASSPRGQGASKNIQYF. Using reference TRBV7-3 and TRBJ2-4 for the parts outside the CDR3, the full variable domain is GAGVSQTPSNKVTEKGKYVELRCDPISGHTALYWYRQSLGQGPEFLIYFQGTGAADDSGLPNDRFFAVRPEGSVSTLKIQRTERGDSAVYLCASSPRGQGASKNIQYFGAGTRLSVL.

The gene calls are TRBV7-2 and TRBJ1-2; the D gene is possibly TRBD1 (6 bases). The CDR3 runs 14 residues. V was cut by 6 bases and J by 5 bases, with 16 bases left in between. The V gene's germline CDR1 is SGHTA and CDR2 FQGNSA. CDR3 coding DNA: TGTGCCAGCAGACCGGCTCGGGGGGCGTATGGCTACACCTTC. It specifies CASRPARGAYGYTF.

This rearrangement joins TRBV2 to TRBJ1-4, with D tentatively TRBD1 (6 bases). Trimming removed 5 bases from V and 7 bases from J, with 14 bases in between. The germline V gene has CDR1 SNHLY and CDR2 FYNNEI. This CDR3 spans 14 amino acids. For the CDR3, the DNA is TGTGCCAGCAGTAGACAACAGGGTCGTGAAAAACTGTTTTTT. It is translated as CASSRQQGREKLFF.

The genes are TRBV5-6 and TRBJ1-2; 7 positions match TRBD1. V shed 2 bases and J 0 bases; nucleotides not matched to a gene: 7. The CDR3 runs to 16 residues. The germline V gene has CDR1 SGHDT and CDR2 YYEEEE. The CDR3 DNA reads TGTGCCAGCAGCTTTGAGGGACAGAGAGCTAACTATGGCTACACCTTC. This encodes CASSFEGQRANYGYTF.

This clone was detected a few times. This rearrangement joins TRBV6-4 to TRBJ1-5; D is possibly TRBD1 (6 bases). The CDR3 extends over 16 amino acids. The germline V gene encodes CDR1 MRHNA and CDR2 SNTAGT. V lost 6 bases and J lost 0, with 15 bases in between. In DNA, the CDR3 is TGTGCCAGCAGAACAACAGGGCACTATAGCAATCAGCCCCAGCATTTT. Translating it yields CASRTTGHYSNQPQHF.

The chain has TRBV30 and TRBJ2-7; TRBD2 matches at 10 bases. V lost 1 base to trimming and J lost 3 bases; unmatched junction nucleotides: 9. The CDR3 length is 16 residues. Germline V lookup: CDR1 GTSNPN, CDR2 SVGIG (reference sequence). CDR3 in DNA: TGTGCCTGGAGTGGGCTAGCGGGAGCCATTCACTACGAGCAGTACTTC. It yields the protein CAWSGLAGAIHYEQYF.

This clone turned up a few times. The chain employs TRBV7-9 and TRBJ2-7; D ambiguous. Germline CDR1 reads SEHNR; CDR2 reads FQNEAQ (reference sequence). CDR3 length: 11 amino acids. V was shortened by 3 bases and J by 5 bases, with 5 bases between the two germline ends. DNA of the CDR3: TGTGCCAGCAGCTTTGAGGACGAGCAGTACTTC. Protein product: CASSFEDEQYF.

Concerning this clone itself: At the DNA level, this CDR3 is encoded by other sequences in the same sample as well. J is TRBJ2-7 and V is TRBV28; TRBD1 agrees at 7 bases. Trimming took 6 bases from V and 3 from J; bases not matched to a gene: 2. This CDR3 spans 12 amino acids. The germline CDR1 and CDR2 sequences are MDHEN and SYDVKM. CDR3 amino acids: CASRAGGYEQYF. The CDR3 DNA sequence: TGTGCCAGCAGGGCAGGGGGCTACGAGCAGTACTTC.

This sequence joins TRBV9 and TRBJ2-5; maybe TRBD1 (6 bases). The germline CDR1 and CDR2 sequences are SGDLS and YYNGEE. The CDR3 is made up of 13 amino acids. V dropped 3 bases and J dropped 2 bases, with 8 bases sitting between them. CDR3 in DNA: TGTGCCAGCAGCGGAGGACAGCAAGAGACCCAGTACTTC. Its translation: CASSGGQQETQYF.

The chain employs TRBV18 and TRBJ1-4, with D unclear. Germline values: CDR1 KGHSH, CDR2 LQKENI. V was shortened by 3 bases and J by 2 bases, with 7 bases between the two germline ends. This CDR3 region has 14 residues. CDR3: CASSPRRTNEKLFF. The CDR3 DNA reads as TGTGCCAGCTCACCCAGGAGGACTAATGAAAAACTGTTTTTT.

The chain has TRBV28 and TRBJ2-6; D uncertain. Trimming left V 3 bases short and J 3 bases short, with 9 bases between. Germline loops: CDR1 MDHEN, CDR2 SYDVKM. The CDR3 is made up of 15 amino acids. CDR3 in amino acids: CASSFSQVGANVLTF. DNA for the CDR3: TGTGCCAGCAGTTTCTCCCAGGTTGGGGCCAACGTCCTGACTTTC.

The rearrangement links TRBV6-6 to TRBJ2-5; a possible D gene is TRBD1 (6 bases). Germline CDR1 and CDR2: MNHNY and SVGAGI (reference sequence). V was trimmed by 6 bases and J by 6 bases, leaving 20 bases between them. The CDR3 loop spans 15 amino acids. For the CDR3, the DNA is TGTGCCAGCAGGAGACCAGGGGATGGGCAACAGACCCAGTACTTC. The encoded protein is CASRRPGDGQQTQYF.